This section outlines one T cell receptor beta chain sequence together with its context. The sample holds a few counts of this clonotype. The clone's antigen remains unknown. Qualities for individual bases were not recorded, and no much larger clone is one base off. CDR1 is given as SGHTA and CDR2 as FQGNSA, both from the germline V gene. V is shortened by 3 bases, J by 3 bases, and the region joining them spans 12 bases. The CDR3, from cysteine to phenylalanine, totals 15 residues. The only DNA kept is the CDR3, 45 bases in frame from the first base. This specimen belongs to a study of T-cell memory formation after mild COVID-19 (dated by TCRdb to about 2021). A note on the overall study: Most TCR sequence clusters were specific to one of the two donors. T-cell clones expanding and contracting after mild COVID-19 in a couple of donors were tracked by longitudinal TCRalpha and TCRbeta repertoire sequencing. Two young, previously healthy adult volunteers made up the cohort, one male and one female. Here is what the overall study found, with its caveats: Some responding clones were found in pre-infection memory, which suggests that pre-existing cross-reactive memory T cells took part in the SARS-CoV-2 response. Contracting CD4+ clones turned up mainly in the CM and EM memory subsets, whereas EMRA was where CD8+ clones were enriched. SARS-CoV-2 specificity of the second-wave clones peaking on day 37 was not confirmed. The study covered only a couple of mild cases, and larger cohorts including severe cases with pre-infection samples were considered necessary. Clones that contracted from day 15 to 85 showed balanced CD4/CD8 phenotypes, whereas a second wave of clones that expanded from day 15 to 37 leaned towards CD4+.

PBMCs were isolated by Ficoll-Paque density gradient centrifugation. Sequencing was performed on an Illumina NovaSeq 6000. TCRalpha and TCRbeta cDNA libraries were constructed by 5'RACE with constant-segment primers, with sample barcodes and unique molecular identifiers being introduced. Trizol reagent was used to extract RNA from every sample. Libraries were amplified in two PCR steps, with a second sample barcode and Illumina TruSeq adapters added in the second step. The libraries were sequenced on an Illumina NovaSeq using 2 x 150 bp paired-end reads. The original methods were these. The reads were demultiplexed and collapsed into UMI-guided consensus sequences using migec v1.2.7. Using mixcr v2.1.11, the UMI consensuses were aligned to TRA and TRB V and J templates and assembled into clonotypes. Clonotypes were classified as expanded or contracted when called significant by both edgeR and NoisET, with noise models trained on biological replicates. edgeR calls used a false discovery rate-adjusted p below 0.01 and a log2 fold-change threshold of 1. As an exploratory analysis of dynamics, PCA with hierarchical clustering was applied to max-normalized trajectories of the 1000 most abundant clonotypes. Separately sequenced CD4+ and CD8+ repertoires were used to assign a CD4 or CD8 phenotype to each responding clone. TCRdb reanalyzed the raw reads on its own, using fastp at Q25 for trimming and MiXCR for clone calling, and kept in-frame beta chains. Rows are unified per CDR3 protein, each entry keeping the most common DNA and genes. These V and J calls rely on TCRdb rather than the paper's analysis. The sample contains about 270,000 distinct CDR3 sequences, around 15% of them found a single time. In total, the top ten clones hold roughly a fifth of the sample.

The sequence derives from a man aged 18 to 29 who had mild COVID-19 (a few samples of this study predate the infection). The sample titles of this study are shuffled in the database, so cell type and time point are left out; the donor was told from shared clones. Sequenced input: PBMCs or a T cell subset sorted from them (not recorded which). The sequence joins TRBV7-2 to TRBJ2-1; tentative D gene TRBD2, with 6 bases matching. The sequence in DNA is TGTGCCAGCAGCTTCCGGGACTCAAGCTACAATGAGCAGTTCTTC. It translates to CASSFRDSSYNEQFF.